This T cell receptor beta chain was obtained from a study of T cell repertoires in cytomegalovirus infection. Across the whole study: Both CMV infection and a matching HLA type were indicated by public TCR beta signatures.

This clonotype showed up just a few times. TCRdb analysed the reads with MiXCR anew, one entry per CDR3 protein. The profile shows approximately 630,000 distinct CDR3 sequences, roughly a quarter of them singletons. The length of the CDR3 is 18 residues. The junction had 8 bases not matched to a gene; V was cut back by 0 bases and J by 4 bases. Germline V gives CDR1 LGHNA, CDR2 YSLEER. The source of this sequence is a human donor in good health (CMV status not recorded). Some clones in this sample may be carry-over from other donors' samples. What was sequenced was CD8+ T cells from PBMCs. J is TRBJ2-1 and V is TRBV4-3, with 11 nucleotides matching TRBD2. The CDR3 DNA reads as TGCGCCAGCAGCCAAGAGGTAGCGGGGGGGACTTCTTACAATGAGCAGTTCTTC. This translates into CASSQEVAGGTSYNEQFF.